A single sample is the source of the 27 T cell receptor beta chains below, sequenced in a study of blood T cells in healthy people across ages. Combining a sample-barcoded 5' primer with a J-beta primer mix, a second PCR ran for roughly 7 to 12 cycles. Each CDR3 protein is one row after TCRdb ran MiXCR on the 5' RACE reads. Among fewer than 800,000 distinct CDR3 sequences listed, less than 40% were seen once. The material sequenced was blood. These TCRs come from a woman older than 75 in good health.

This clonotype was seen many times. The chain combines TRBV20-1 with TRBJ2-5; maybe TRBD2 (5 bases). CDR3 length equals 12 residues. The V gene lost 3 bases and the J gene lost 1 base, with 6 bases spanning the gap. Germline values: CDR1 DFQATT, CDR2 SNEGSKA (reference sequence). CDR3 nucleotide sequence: TGCAGTGCTAGTAGCGCCCAAGAGACCCAGTACTTC. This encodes CSASSAQETQYF.

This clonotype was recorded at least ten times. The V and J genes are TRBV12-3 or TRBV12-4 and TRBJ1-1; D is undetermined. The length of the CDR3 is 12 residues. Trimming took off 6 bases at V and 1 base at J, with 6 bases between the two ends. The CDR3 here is CASSPGNTEAFF. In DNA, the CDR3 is TGTGCCAGCAGCCCCGGGAACACTGAAGCTTTCTTT.

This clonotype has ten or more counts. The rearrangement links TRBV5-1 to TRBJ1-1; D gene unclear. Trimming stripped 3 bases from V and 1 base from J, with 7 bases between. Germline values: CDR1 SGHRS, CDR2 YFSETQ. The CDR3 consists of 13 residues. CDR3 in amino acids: CASSSDWNTEAFF. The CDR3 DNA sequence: TGCGCCAGCAGCTCAGACTGGAACACTGAAGCTTTCTTT. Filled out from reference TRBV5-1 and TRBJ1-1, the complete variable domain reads KAGVTQTPRYLIKTRGQQVTLSCSPISGHRSVSWYQQTPGQGLQFLFEYFSETQRNKGNFPGRFSGRQFSNSRSEMNVSTLELGDSALYLCASSSDWNTEAFFGQGTRLTVV.

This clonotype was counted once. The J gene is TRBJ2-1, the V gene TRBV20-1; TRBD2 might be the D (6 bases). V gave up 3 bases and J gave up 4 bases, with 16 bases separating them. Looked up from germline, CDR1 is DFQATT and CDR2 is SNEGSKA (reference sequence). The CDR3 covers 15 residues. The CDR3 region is CSASTAGWYYNEQFF. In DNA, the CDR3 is TGCAGTGCTAGCACCGCGGGGTGGTATTACAATGAGCAGTTCTTC.

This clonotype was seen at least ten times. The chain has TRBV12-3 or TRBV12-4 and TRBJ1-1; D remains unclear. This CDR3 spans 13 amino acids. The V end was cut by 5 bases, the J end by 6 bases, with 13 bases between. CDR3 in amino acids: CASSLIEGSEAFF. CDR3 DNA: TGTGCCAGCAGTCTGATAGAAGGGTCTGAAGCTTTCTTT.

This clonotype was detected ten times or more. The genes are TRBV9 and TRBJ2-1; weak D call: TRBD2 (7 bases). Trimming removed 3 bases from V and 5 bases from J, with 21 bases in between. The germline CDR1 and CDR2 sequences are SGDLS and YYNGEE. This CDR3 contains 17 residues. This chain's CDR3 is CASSGDSAGAFHNEQFF. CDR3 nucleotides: TGTGCCAGCAGCGGTGACTCCGCGGGGGCCTTCCACAATGAGCAGTTCTTC. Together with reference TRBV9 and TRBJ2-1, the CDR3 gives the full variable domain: DSGVTQTPKHLITATGQRVTLRCSPRSGDLSVYWYQQSLDQGLQFLIQYYNGEERAKGNILERFSAQQFPDLHSELNLSSLELGDSALYFCASSGDSAGAFHNEQFFGPGTRLTVL.

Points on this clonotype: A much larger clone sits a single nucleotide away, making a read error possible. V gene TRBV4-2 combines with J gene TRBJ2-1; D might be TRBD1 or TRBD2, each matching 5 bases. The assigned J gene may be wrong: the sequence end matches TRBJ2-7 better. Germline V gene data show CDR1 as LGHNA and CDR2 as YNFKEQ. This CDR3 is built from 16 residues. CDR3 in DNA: TGTGCCAGCAGCCAAGAGTGGTCGGGGACCTACAATGAGCAGTACTTC. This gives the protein CASSQEWSGTYNEQYF.

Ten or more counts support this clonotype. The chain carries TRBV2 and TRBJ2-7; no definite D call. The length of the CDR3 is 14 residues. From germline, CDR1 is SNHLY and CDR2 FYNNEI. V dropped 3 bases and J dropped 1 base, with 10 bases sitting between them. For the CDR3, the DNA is TGTGCCAGCAGTGACAGCTGGAGATCCTACGAGCAGTACTTC. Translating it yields CASSDSWRSYEQYF.

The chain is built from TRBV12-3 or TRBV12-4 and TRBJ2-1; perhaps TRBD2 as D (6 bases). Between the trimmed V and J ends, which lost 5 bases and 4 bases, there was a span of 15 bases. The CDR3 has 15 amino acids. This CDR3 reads CASSPPGLEYNEQFF. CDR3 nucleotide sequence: TGTGCCAGCAGTCCTCCGGGACTGGAGTACAATGAGCAGTTCTTC.

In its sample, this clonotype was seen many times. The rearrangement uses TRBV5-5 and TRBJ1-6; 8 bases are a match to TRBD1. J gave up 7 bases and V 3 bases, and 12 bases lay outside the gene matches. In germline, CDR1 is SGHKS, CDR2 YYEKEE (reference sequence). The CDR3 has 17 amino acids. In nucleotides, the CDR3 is TGTGCCAGCAGCTACCATACAGGGGGACGGCTGAATTCACCCCTCCACTTT. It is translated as CASSYHTGGRLNSPLHF. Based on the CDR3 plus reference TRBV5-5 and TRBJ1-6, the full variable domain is DAGVTQSPTHLIKTRGQQVTLRCSPISGHKSVSWYQQVLGQGPQFIFQYYEKEERGRGNFPDRFSARQFPNYSSELNVNALLLGDSALYLCASSYHTGGRLNSPLHFGNGTRLTVT.

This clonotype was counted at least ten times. The CDR3 DNA sequence: TGTGCCAGCAGTTTAGGCGGGGGGGCCAACGTCCTGACTTTC. Protein product: CASSLGGGANVLTF. This rearrangement joins TRBV12-3 or TRBV12-4 to TRBJ2-6, with a tentative D call TRBD2 (5 bases). The CDR3 extends over 14 amino acids. With 1 base removed from V and 4 bases from J, the gap between germline ends came to 5 bases.

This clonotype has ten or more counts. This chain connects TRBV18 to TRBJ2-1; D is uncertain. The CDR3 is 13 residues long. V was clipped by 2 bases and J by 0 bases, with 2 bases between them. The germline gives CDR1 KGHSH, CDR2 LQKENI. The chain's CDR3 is CASSPFSYNEQFF. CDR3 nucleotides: TGTGCCAGCTCACCATTCTCCTACAATGAGCAGTTCTTC.

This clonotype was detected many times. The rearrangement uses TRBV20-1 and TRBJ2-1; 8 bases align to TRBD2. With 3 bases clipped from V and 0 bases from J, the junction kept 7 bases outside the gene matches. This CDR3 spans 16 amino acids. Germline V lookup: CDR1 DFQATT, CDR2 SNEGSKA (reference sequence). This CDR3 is CSASGSGGLSYNEQFF. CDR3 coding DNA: TGCAGTGCTAGTGGCAGCGGGGGCCTCTCCTACAATGAGCAGTTCTTC.

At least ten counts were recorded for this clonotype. The CDR3 loop reads CASSWGREPSYEQYF. DNA for the CDR3: TGTGCCAGCAGCTGGGGCCGGGAGCCCTCCTACGAGCAGTACTTC. The chain combines TRBV12-1 with TRBJ2-7; whether TRBD1, the table's D call, matches the DNA was not checked. TRBV12-1 is deemed a pseudogene. This CDR3 is built from 15 residues.

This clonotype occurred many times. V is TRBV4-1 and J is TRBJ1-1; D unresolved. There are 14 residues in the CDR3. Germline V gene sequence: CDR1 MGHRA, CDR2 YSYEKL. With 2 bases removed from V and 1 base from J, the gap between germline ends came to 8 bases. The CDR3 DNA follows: TGCGCCAGCAGCCAAATACGGGGGAACACTGAAGCTTTCTTT. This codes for CASSQIRGNTEAFF.

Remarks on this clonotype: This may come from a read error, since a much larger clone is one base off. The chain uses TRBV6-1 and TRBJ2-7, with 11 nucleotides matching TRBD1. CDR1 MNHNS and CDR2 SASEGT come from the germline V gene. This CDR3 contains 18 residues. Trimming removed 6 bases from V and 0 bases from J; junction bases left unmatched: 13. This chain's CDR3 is CASRLGQGAGIHSYEQYF. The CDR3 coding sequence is TGTGCCAGCAGACTAGGACAGGGGGCTGGTATCCACTCCTACGAGCAGTACTTC.

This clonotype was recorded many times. CDR3 protein: CASSLADLNTEAFF. In nucleotides, the CDR3 is TGTGCCAGCAGCTTAGCGGACTTGAACACTGAAGCTTTCTTT. The rearrangement joins TRBV7-6 to TRBJ1-1; D unclear. Trimming took 0 bases from V and 0 from J, leaving 5 bases between them. The CDR3 spans 14 residues. Germline CDR1 and CDR2: SGHVS and FNYEAQ.

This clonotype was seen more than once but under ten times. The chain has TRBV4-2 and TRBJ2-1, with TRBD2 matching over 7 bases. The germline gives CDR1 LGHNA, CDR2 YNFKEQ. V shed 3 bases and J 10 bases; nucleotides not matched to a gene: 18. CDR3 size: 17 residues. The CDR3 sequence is CASSQEHTSASLEEQFF. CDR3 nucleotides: TGTGCCAGCAGCCAGGAGCATACTAGCGCGAGTTTGGAAGAGCAGTTCTTC.

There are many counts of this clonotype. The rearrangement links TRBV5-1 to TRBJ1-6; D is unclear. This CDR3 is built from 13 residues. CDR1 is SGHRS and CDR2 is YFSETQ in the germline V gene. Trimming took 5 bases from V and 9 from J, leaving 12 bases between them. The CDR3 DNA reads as TGCGCCAGCAGAGAAGAACAGCGTTCACCCCTCCACTTT. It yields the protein CASREEQRSPLHF.

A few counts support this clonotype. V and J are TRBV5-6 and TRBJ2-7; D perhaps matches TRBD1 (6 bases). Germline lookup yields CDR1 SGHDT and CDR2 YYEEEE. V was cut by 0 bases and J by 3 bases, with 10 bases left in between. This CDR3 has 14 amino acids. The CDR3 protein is CASSLGVGGYEQYF. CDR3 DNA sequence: TGTGCCAGCAGCTTGGGGGTAGGGGGCTACGAGCAGTACTTC.

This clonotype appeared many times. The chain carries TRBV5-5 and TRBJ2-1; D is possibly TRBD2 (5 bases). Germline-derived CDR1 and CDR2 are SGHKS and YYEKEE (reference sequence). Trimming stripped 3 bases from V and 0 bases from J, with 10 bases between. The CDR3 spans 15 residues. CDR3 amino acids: CASSSLTISYNEQFF. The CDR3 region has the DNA TGTGCCAGCAGCTCATTGACTATCTCCTACAATGAGCAGTTCTTC.

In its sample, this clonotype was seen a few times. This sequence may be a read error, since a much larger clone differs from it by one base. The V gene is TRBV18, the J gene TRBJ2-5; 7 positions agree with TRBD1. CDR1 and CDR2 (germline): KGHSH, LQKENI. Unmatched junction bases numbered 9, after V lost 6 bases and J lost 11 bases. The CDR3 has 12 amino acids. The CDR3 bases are TGTGCCAGCTCCAACAGGGGACATGAGCAGTACTTC. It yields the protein CASSNRGHEQYF.

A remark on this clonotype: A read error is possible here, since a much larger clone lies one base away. The CDR3 DNA sequence: TGTGCCAGCAGTTGGTCGTCAGGGAGCAAACAGCCCCAGCATTTT. Translated, it gives CASSWSSGSKQPQHF. V is TRBV2 and J is TRBJ1-5, with D perhaps TRBD1 (5 bases). The CDR3 has 15 residues. Germline values: CDR1 SNHLY, CDR2 FYNNEI.

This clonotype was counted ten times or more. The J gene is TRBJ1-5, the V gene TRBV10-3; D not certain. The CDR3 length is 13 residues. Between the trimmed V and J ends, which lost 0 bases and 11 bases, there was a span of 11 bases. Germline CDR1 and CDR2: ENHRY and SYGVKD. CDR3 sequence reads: CAISESIVAAQHF. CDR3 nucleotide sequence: TGTGCCATCAGTGAGTCGATAGTCGCAGCCCAGCATTTT.

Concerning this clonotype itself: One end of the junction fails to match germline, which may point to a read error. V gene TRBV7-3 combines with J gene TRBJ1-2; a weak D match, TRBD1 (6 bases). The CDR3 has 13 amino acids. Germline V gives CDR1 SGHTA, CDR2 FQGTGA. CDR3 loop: CASSSGQQDGYTF. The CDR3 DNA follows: TGTGCTAGCAGCTCAGGACAGCAGGATGGCTACACCTTC.

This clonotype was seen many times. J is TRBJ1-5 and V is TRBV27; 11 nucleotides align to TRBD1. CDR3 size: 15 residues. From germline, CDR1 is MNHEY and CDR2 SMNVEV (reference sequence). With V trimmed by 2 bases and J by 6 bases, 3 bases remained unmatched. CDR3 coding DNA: TGTGCCAGCAGTTTACGGACAGGGGGCAGTCAGCCCCAGCATTTT. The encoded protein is CASSLRTGGSQPQHF.

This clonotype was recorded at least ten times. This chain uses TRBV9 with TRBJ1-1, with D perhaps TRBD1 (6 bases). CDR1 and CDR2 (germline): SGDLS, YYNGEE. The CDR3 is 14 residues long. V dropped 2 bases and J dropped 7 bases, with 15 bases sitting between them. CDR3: CASSVSWGRGEAFF. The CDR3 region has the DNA TGTGCCAGCAGCGTTAGCTGGGGGCGCGGTGAAGCTTTCTTT. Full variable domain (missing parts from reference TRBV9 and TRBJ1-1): DSGVTQTPKHLITATGQRVTLRCSPRSGDLSVYWYQQSLDQGLQFLIQYYNGEERAKGNILERFSAQQFPDLHSELNLSSLELGDSALYFCASSVSWGRGEAFFGQGTRLTVV.